What follows describes a single T cell receptor beta chain. This record comes from a study of blood T cell repertoires in COVID-19. The overall study: Acute-phase and convalescent COVID-19 samples originated in the United States, Italy and Spain. T cells, B-cell-depleted T cells, or PBMCs supplied cDNA or gDNA.

The V end was cut by 2 bases, the J end by 0 bases, with 10 bases between. Germline lookup yields CDR1 MNHEY and CDR2 SMNVEV (reference sequence). The CDR3 sequence is 16 residues long. TCRdb's table, derived via immunoSEQ multiplex PCR, lists solely in-frame clones and lacks some. The sample includes over 200,000 clones, more than 80% of them seen just once. V is TRBV27 and J is TRBJ2-2; D may be TRBD2 (6 bases). The source is a man aged 30 to 45 with COVID-19, enrolled during active disease. The specimen sequenced was peripheral blood. The CDR3 protein is CASSLGLAANTGELFF. DNA of the CDR3: TGTGCCAGCAGTTTAGGGTTAGCGGCGAACACCGGGGAGCTGTTTTTT.